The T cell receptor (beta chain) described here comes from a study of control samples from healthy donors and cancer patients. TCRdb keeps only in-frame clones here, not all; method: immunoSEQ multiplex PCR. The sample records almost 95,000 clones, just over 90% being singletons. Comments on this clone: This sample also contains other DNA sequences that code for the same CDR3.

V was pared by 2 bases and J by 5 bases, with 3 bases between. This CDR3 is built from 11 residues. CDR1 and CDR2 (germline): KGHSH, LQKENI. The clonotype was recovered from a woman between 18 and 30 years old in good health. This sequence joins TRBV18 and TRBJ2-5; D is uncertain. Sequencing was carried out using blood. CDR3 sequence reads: CASSPGETQYF. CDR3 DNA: TGTGCCAGCTCACCAGGGGAGACCCAGTACTTC.